The entry below gives a single TCR beta chain sequence along with its context. This entry comes from a study of blood T cell repertoires in COVID-19. Repertoires were generated with immunoSEQ multiplex PCR, while TCRdb's copy carries only in-frame clones and drops some. This sample has roughly 150,000 clones, with roughly 80% found just once. This clonotype was sampled from a man in his fifties or sixties who had recovered from COVID-19. Sequencing was performed on PBMCs or T cells enriched from blood (not recorded which).

The CDR3 DNA reads as TGTGCCAGCAGTTATTCCATAACAGACCATCGAATCCCTAATCAGCCCCAGCATTTT. Translated, it gives CASSYSITDHRIPNQPQHF. V gene TRBV6-2 or TRBV6-3 combines with J gene TRBJ1-5, with D unclear. The germline V and J ends were trimmed by 3 bases and 4 bases, with 25 bases remaining between them. CDR1 is MNHEY, CDR2 SVGEGT, per germline. This CDR3 comprises 19 residues.